This entry describes one TCR beta chain. The data stem from a study of T cell changes during pregnancy in multiple sclerosis. Germline V gene sequence: CDR1 LNHDA, CDR2 SQIVND (reference sequence). The CDR3 runs 16 residues. V was trimmed by 4 bases and J by 5 bases, leaving 17 bases between them. Some clones are missing from TCRdb's copy, which holds only in-frame ones; the method was immunoSEQ multiplex PCR. The table includes around 71,000 clones, approximately 94% detected once. The sequence was collected from a female donor with multiple sclerosis, enrolled in a pregnancy study. The sample consisted of peripheral blood, taken in the third trimester of pregnancy. The gene calls are TRBV19 and TRBJ2-2, with D tentatively TRBD1 (6 bases). CDR3 DNA: TGTGCCAGTAGTACCCCGACAGGCCTGGGGACCGGGGAGCTGTTTTTT. Translating gives CASSTPTGLGTGELFF.